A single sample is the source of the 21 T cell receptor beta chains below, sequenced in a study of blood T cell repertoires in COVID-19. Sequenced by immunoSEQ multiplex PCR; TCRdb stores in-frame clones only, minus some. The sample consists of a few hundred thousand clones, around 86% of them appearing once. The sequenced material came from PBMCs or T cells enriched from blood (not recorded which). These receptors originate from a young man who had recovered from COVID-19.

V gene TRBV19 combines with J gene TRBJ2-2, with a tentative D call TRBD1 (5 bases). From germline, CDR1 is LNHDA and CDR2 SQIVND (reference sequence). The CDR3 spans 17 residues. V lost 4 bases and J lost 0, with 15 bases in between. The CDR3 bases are TGTGCCAGTAGTAAGCAGGGAAATCGGGCGAACACCGGGGAGCTGTTTTTT. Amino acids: CASSKQGNRANTGELFF.

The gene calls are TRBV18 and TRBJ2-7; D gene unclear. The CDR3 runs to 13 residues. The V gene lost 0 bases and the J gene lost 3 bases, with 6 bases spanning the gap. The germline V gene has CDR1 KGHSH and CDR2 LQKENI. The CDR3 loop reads CASSPPYSYEQYF. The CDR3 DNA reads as TGTGCCAGCTCACCACCGTACAGCTACGAGCAGTACTTC.

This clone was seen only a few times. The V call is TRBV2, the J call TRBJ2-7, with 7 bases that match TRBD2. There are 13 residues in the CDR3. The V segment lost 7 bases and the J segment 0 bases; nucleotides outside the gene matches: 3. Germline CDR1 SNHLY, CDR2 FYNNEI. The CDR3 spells CASMKRDSYEQYF. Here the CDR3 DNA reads TGTGCCAGCATGAAGCGGGACTCCTACGAGCAGTACTTC.

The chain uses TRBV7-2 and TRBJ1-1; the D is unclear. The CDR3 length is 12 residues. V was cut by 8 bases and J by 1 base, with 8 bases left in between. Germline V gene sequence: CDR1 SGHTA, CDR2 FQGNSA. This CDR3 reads CASRWRNTEAFF. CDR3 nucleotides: TGTGCCAGCCGTTGGAGGAACACTGAAGCTTTCTTT.

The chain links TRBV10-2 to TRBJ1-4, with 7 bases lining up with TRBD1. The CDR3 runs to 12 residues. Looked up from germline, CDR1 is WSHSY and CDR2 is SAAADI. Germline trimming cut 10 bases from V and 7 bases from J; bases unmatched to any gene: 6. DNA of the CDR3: TGCGCCACCAATCAGGGGGGTGAAAAACTGTTTTTT. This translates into CATNQGGEKLFF.

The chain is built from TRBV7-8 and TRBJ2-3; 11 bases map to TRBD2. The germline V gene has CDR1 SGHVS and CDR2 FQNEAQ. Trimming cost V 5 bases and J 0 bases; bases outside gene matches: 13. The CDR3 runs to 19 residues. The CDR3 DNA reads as TGTGCCAGCAGCGGGTCGGGACTAGCGGTGGGGGGTAGCACAGATACGCAGTATTTT. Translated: CASSGSGLAVGGSTDTQYF.

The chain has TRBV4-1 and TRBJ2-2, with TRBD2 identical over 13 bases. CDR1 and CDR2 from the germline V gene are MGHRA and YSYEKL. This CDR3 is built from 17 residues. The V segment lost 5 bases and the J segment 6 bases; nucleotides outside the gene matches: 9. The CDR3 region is CASSFGTSGVWAGELFF. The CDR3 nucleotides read TGCGCCAGCAGCTTCGGGACTAGCGGGGTTTGGGCCGGGGAGCTGTTTTTT.

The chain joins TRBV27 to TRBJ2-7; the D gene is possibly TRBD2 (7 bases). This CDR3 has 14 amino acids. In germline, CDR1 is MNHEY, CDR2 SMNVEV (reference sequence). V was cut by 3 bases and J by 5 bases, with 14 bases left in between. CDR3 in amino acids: CASSFVGGPDEQYF. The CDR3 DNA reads TGTGCCAGCAGTTTCGTCGGGGGGCCAGACGAGCAGTACTTC.

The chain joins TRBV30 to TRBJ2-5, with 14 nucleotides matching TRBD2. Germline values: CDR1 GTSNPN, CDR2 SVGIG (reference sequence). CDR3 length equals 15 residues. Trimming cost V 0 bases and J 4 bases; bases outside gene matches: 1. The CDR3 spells CAWSVGLAGGETQYF. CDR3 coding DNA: TGTGCCTGGAGTGTCGGACTAGCGGGAGGAGAGACCCAGTACTTC.

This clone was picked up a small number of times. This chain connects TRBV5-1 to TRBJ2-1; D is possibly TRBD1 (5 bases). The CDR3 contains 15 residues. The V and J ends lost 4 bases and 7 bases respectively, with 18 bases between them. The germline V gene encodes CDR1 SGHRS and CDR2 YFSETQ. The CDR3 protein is CASSLPWGQGNEQFF. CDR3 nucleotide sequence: TGCGCCAGCAGCCTTCCGTGGGGTCAGGGAAATGAGCAGTTCTTC.

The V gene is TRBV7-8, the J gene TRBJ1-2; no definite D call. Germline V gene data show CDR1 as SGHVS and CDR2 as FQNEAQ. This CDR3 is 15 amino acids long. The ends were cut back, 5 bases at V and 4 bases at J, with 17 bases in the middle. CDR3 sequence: CASSRRLWLGYGYTF. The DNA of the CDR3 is TGTGCCAGCAGCCGGCGGCTGTGGTTGGGCTATGGCTACACCTTC.

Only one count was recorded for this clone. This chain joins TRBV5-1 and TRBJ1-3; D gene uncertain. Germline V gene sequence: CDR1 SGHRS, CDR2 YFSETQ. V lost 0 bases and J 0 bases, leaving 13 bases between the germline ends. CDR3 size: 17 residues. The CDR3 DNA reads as TGCGCCAGCAGCTTGGGGCAGACTCGAAGCTCTGGAAACACCATATATTTT. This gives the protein CASSLGQTRSSGNTIYF.

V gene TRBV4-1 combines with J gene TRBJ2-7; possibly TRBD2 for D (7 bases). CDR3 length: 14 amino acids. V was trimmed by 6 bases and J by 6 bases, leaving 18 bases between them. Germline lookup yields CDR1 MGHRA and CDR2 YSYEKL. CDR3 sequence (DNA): TGCGCCAGCAGACAACAGGGAGGGCCTCTCGAGCAGTACTTC. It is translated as CASRQQGGPLEQYF.

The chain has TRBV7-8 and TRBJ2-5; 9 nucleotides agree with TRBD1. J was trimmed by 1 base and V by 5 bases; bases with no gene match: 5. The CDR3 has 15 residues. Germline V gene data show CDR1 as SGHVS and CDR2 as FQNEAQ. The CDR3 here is CASSKGDRVQETQYF. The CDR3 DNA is TGTGCCAGCAGCAAAGGGGACAGGGTCCAAGAGACCCAGTACTTC. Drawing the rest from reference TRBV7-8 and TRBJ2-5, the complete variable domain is GAGVSQSPRYKVAKRGQDVALRCDPISGHVSLFWYQQALGQGPEFLTYFQNEAQLDKSGLPSDRFFAERPEGSVSTLKIQRTQQEDSAVYLCASSKGDRVQETQYFGPGTRLLVL.

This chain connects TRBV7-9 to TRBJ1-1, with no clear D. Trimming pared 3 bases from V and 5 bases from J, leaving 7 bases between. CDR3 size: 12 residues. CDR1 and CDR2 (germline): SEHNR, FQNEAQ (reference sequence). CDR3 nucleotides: TGTGCCAGCAGCTTCGAGTATACTGAAGCTTTCTTT. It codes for CASSFEYTEAFF. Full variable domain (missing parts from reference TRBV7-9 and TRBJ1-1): DTGVSQNPRHKITKRGQNVTFRCDPISEHNRLYWYRQTLGQGPEFLTYFQNEAQLEKSRLLSDRFSAERPKGSFSTLEIQRTEQGDSAMYLCASSFEYTEAFFGQGTRLTVV.

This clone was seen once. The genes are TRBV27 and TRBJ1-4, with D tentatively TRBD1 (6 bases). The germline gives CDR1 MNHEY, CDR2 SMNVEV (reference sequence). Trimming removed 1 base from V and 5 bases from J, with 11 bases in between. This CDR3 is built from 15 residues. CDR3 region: CASSLFRGANEKLFF. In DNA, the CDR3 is TGTGCCAGCAGTTTATTTCGGGGGGCGAATGAAAAACTGTTTTTT.

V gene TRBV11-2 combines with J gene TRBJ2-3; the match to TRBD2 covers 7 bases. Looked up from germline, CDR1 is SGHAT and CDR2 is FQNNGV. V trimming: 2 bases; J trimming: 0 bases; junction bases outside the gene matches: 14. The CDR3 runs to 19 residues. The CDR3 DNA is TGTGCCAGCAGCTTATGGTCGAGCGGGAAGAGAAAAAGCACAGATACGCAGTATTTT. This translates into CASSLWSSGKRKSTDTQYF. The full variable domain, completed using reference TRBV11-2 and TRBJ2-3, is EAGVAQSPRYKIIEKRQSVAFWCNPISGHATLYWYQQILGQGPKLLIQFQNNGVVDDSQLPKDRFSAERLKGVDSTLKIQPAKLEDSAVYLCASSLWSSGKRKSTDTQYFGPGTRLTVL.

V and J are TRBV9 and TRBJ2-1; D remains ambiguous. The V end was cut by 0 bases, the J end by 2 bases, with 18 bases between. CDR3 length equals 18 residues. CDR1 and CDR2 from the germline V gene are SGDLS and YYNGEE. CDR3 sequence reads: CASSVGLTPAGTYNEQFF. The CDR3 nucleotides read TGTGCCAGCAGCGTAGGCCTAACCCCGGCAGGTACCTACAATGAGCAGTTCTTC.

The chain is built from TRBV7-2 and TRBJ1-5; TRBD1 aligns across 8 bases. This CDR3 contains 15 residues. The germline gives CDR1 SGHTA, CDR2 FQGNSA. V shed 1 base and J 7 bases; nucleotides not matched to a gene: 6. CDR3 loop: CASSLDAGGGQPQHF. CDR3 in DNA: TGTGCCAGCAGCTTAGACGCAGGGGGCGGCCAGCCCCAGCATTTT. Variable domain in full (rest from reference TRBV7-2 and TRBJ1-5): GAGVSQSPSNKVTEKGKDVELRCDPISGHTALYWYRQSLGQGLEFLIYFQGNSAPDKSGLPSDRFSAERTGGSVSTLTIQRTQQEDSAVYLCASSLDAGGGQPQHFGDGTRLSIL.

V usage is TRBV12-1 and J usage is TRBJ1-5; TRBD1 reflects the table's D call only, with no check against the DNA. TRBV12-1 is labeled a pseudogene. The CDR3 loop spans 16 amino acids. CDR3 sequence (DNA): TGTGCCAGCAGCTCCGGACACCTTCATAGCAATCAGCCCCAGCATTTT. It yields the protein CASSSGHLHSNQPQHF.

CDR3 nucleotide sequence: TGTGCCAGCAGCTTAGGGGGACAGGGGTACTTCGAGCAGTACTTC. It yields the protein CASSLGGQGYFEQYF. The chain joins TRBV5-4 to TRBJ2-7; 10 bases are a match to TRBD1. Germline V gives CDR1 SGHNT, CDR2 YYREEE (reference sequence). The CDR3 spans 15 residues. V lost 2 bases to trimming and J lost 6 bases; unmatched junction nucleotides: 8.